This is a list of T cell receptor beta chains from one sample in a study of T cell responses to AZD1222 COVID-19 vaccine. The protocol was immunoSEQ multiplex PCR, while the TCRdb copy is restricted to in-frame clones and leaves out a portion. This sample carries 150,000 to 200,000 clones, around 94% of them seen once, and the ten largest clones take 0.9%. Specimen: peripheral blood, collected on day 0 of AZD1222 vaccination. The receptors were sampled from an adult in good health. Both conserved end residues are part of each CDR3. Fields, in order: clone size, J gene, V gene, D gene, CDR3 protein, CDR3 DNA. The D gene is left open where the match is weak. For some rows the clone size is stated as once, few or many, or as a class when expanded; others skip it.

>.|TRBJ1-2|TRBV2|TRBD1
CASRYDRDDGYTF
TGTGCCAGCAGGTACGACAGGGACGATGGCTACACCTTC
>.|TRBJ2-1|TRBV4-1|TRBD2
CASSHGLAWEQFF
TGCGCCAGCAGCCACGGACTAGCTTGGGAGCAGTTCTTC
>.|TRBJ1-5|TRBV28|.
CASSAQGMGYQPQHF
TGTGCCAGCAGTGCCCAGGGGATGGGATACCAGCCCCAGCATTTT
>.|TRBJ2-4|TRBV11-2|TRBD1
CASSPNTGGVAKNIQYF
TGTGCCAGCAGCCCAAACACAGGGGGAGTAGCCAAAAACATTCAGTACTTC
>.|TRBJ1-5|TRBV19|TRBD1
CASSIYRDRGRQPQHF
TGTGCCAGTAGTATATACCGGGACAGGGGGCGACAGCCCCAGCATTTT
>.|TRBJ2-3|TRBV18|TRBD2
CASSLPPFSGGSTDTQYF
TGTGCCAGCTCCCTACCACCGTTTAGCGGGGGTAGCACAGATACGCAGTATTTT
>.|TRBJ1-6|TRBV5-4|.
CASSLKQGPNSPLHF
TGTGCCAGCAGCCTAAAACAGGGACCAAATTCACCCCTCCACTTT
>.|TRBJ1-2|TRBV5-1|.
CASSLGAGNYGYTF
TGCGCCAGCAGCTTGGGTGCAGGGAACTATGGCTACACCTTC
>.|TRBJ1-4|TRBV5-1|.
CASSLLGTAQEKLFF
TGCGCCAGCAGCTTGTTAGGGACGGCACAGGAAAAACTGTTTTTT
>.|TRBJ1-5|TRBV7-9|.
CASSKEGGLSNQPQHF
TGTGCCAGCAGCAAGGAGGGGGGGTTGAGCAATCAGCCCCAGCATTTT
>.|TRBJ2-3|TRBV2|.
CASSAGTSTDTQYF
TGTGCCAGCAGTGCAGGGACTAGCACAGATACGCAGTATTTT
>.|TRBJ2-7|TRBV5-3|.
CARSLDPSSYEQYF
TGTGCCAGAAGCTTAGATCCAAGCTCCTACGAGCAGTACTTC
>.|TRBJ1-1|TRBV19|.
CASSMGQNTEAFF
TGTGCCAGTAGTATGGGTCAGAACACTGAAGCTTTCTTT
>.|TRBJ2-1|TRBV7-9|.
CASSHTSIGEQFF
TGTGCCAGCAGCCACACTAGCATCGGTGAGCAGTTCTTC
>.|TRBJ1-2|TRBV5-1|TRBD1
CASSSAQGVVGYTF
TGCGCCAGCAGCTCAGCCCAGGGGGTGGTTGGCTACACCTTC
>.|TRBJ2-7|TRBV28|.
CASSLTGSSYEQYF
TGTGCCAGCAGTTTGACAGGCAGCTCCTACGAGCAGTACTTC
>.|TRBJ2-3|TRBV7-9|.
CASSTKDTQYF
TGTGCCAGCAGCACGAAAGATACGCAGTATTTT
>.|TRBJ2-7|TRBV5-1|TRBD1
CASSRGQFPDEQYF
TGCGCCAGCAGCCGGGGACAGTTCCCCGACGAGCAGTACTTC
>.|TRBJ1-5|TRBV7-8|TRBD1
CASSLATGKRNQPQHF
TGTGCCAGCAGCTTAGCGACAGGGAAACGCAATCAGCCCCAGCATTTT
>.|TRBJ2-1|TRBV27|.
CASSNRAPSYNEQFF
TGTGCCAGCAGCAACAGGGCCCCCTCGTACAATGAGCAGTTCTTC
>.|TRBJ1-2|TRBV19|.
CASSTPGTGYYGYTF
TGTGCCAGTAGTACTCCAGGGACGGGCTACTATGGCTACACCTTC
>.|TRBJ2-7|TRBV10-3|.
CAISERDSYEQYF
TGTGCCATCAGTGAACGGGACTCCTACGAGCAGTACTTC
>once|TRBJ1-6|TRBV12-3/TRBV12-4|.
CASSLPPNSPLHF
TGTGCCAGCAGTTTGCCTCCTAATTCACCCCTCCACTTT
>few|TRBJ1-1|TRBV7-6|TRBD1
CASSLGQGPATEAFF
TGTGCCAGCAGCTTAGGACAGGGCCCGGCCACTGAAGCTTTCTTT
>.|TRBJ1-2|TRBV6-5|.
CASWGAEGYTF
TGTGCCAGCTGGGGGGCGGAAGGCTACACCTTC
>.|TRBJ2-7|TRBV28|.
CASSLSGLRTYEQYF
TGTGCCAGCAGTTTAAGCGGACTCAGAACCTACGAGCAGTACTTC
>.|TRBJ1-4|TRBV18|.
CASSPILSTTTGEKLFF
TGTGCCAGCTCACCCATTCTTTCGACCACGACGGGTGAAAAACTGTTTTTT
>.|TRBJ2-3|TRBV6-4|.
CASSDKPEDTQYF
TGTGCCAGCAGTGATAAGCCCGAGGATACGCAGTATTTT
>once|TRBJ1-2|TRBV7-9|.
CASSRTGTEDVYTF
TGTGCCAGCAGCCGAACCGGGACCGAAGATGTTTACACCTTC
>.|TRBJ2-5|TRBV18|.
CASSPGTREETQYF
TGTGCCAGCTCACCAGGGACTCGCGAAGAGACCCAGTACTTC
>.|TRBJ1-6|TRBV9|TRBD1
CASSKRDRADNSPLHF
TGTGCCAGCAGCAAACGGGACAGGGCTGATAATTCACCCCTCCACTTT
>.|TRBJ2-3|TRBV7-9|.
CASSSYRDTQYF
TGTGCCAGCAGCTCCTACAGGGACACGCAGTATTTT
>.|TRBJ1-5|TRBV7-3|.
CASSSTPGQPQHF
TGTGCCAGCAGCTCGACCCCTGGTCAGCCCCAGCATTTT
>.|TRBJ2-7|TRBV19|TRBD2
CASSRPGAGGLYEQYF
TGTGCCAGTAGTCGCCCTGGAGCGGGGGGACTCTACGAGCAGTACTTC
>.|TRBJ1-2|TRBV5-1|.
CASSFSDHYGYTF
TGCGCCAGCAGCTTTTCAGACCACTATGGCTACACCTTC
>.|TRBJ1-2|TRBV12-3/TRBV12-4|.
CASAPGTAYGYTF
TGTGCCAGCGCCCCGGGGACCGCGTATGGCTACACCTTC
>.|TRBJ2-5|TRBV5-1|.
CASSTGGLGETQYF
TGCGCCAGCAGTACAGGAGGATTAGGAGAGACCCAGTACTTC
>.|TRBJ1-3|TRBV6-6|.
CASSYRAPTGNTIYF
TGTGCCAGCAGCTACAGGGCCCCCACTGGAAACACCATATATTTT
>.|TRBJ2-2|TRBV7-2|.
CASSLVAQGSGELFF
TGTGCCAGCAGCTTAGTAGCCCAGGGATCCGGGGAGCTGTTTTTT